This TCR beta chain emerged from a study of identical twins (dated by TCRdb to 2016 to 2018). With regard to the full study: TCR alpha and beta repertoires from monozygotic twins, unrelated adults of various ages and cord blood were deep-sequenced to test whether fetal clonotypes persist. To rule out contamination, the twin experiments were replicated at different times with different library preparation protocols. Points the paper makes about the study in general: Abundant cord blood beta clonotypes had fewer insertions, young adult naive repertoires showed a similar but weaker trend, and memory repertoires showed no such trend. Because the same donors could not be followed over many years, the conclusions relied on cross-sectional statistical analysis. In monozygotic twins, recombination models systematically underestimated out-of-frame TCR alpha sharing, but the models matched the sharing seen between unrelated individuals. The excess sharing between twins in beta out-of-frame sequences was weaker because fewer shared sequences reduced the signal-to-noise ratio. Zero-insertion analyses could be partly confounded by invariant T cells such as MAIT and iNKT, although diverse VJ usage argued against such confounding for most clonotypes. Compared with coincidental sharing between unrelated individuals, out-of-frame TCR alpha sequences shared between twins had an excess of sequences with low generation probability.

Every donor was a healthy Caucasian. Three pairs of female monozygotic twins, all aged about 18 to 30 years, made up the twin cohort. The RNA used for TCR libraries was isolated from peripheral blood mononuclear cells. This clonotype came up many times. This clone's antigen is unknown. Per-base quality was not reported, and no clone a single base away is much larger than it. Libraries were made using 5' RACE. Instrument on record: Illumina HiSeq 2000. A universal primer binding site was introduced by template switching, and a unique molecular identifier was present in the final cDNA, enabling accurate counting of TCR cDNA molecules. Specific primers in the conserved constant-segment region were used to synthesize first-strand cDNA for the TCR alpha and beta chains. To control for contamination, every cDNA library was double barcoded, receiving both a SMART-Mk sample barcode and Illumina barcodes. TruSeq adapter sequences along with Illumina sample barcodes were introduced in two successive PCR steps. The Illumina HiSeq platform was used with custom primers to sequence TCR alpha and beta cDNA libraries. The authors' analysis ran thus. MiGEC processed the raw reads to extract unique molecular identifiers, while MiXCR was used to determine the CDR3 positions. For each individual, recombination models were inferred using an EM algorithm with the repgenHMM and IGoR tools. Shared clonotype analysis was performed with the tcR package in R, normalizing sharing by the product of cloneset sizes. Out-of-frame nonproductive sequences were analyzed to study raw recombination free of thymic and clonal selection effects. In TCRdb, the public reads were trimmed at Q25 with fastp and aligned with MiXCR, with productive beta chains retained. Every entry covers one CDR3 protein and lists the most common genes and DNA from its rows. The V and J calls follow TCRdb's processing rather than the paper's. Counted in this sample were roughly 700,000 distinct CDR3 sequences; approximately 9% of them appeared once. The ten biggest clones cover more than 0.75% of the sample.

The same specimen was also included in a second study, on yellow fever vaccine responses in identical twins. The second study's authors report: According to the authors, the vaccine-induced T cell response in identical twins seemed to be partly convergent and partly specific to each individual. In identical twins, the study followed T cell clones that responded to the vaccine with precision.

This receptor was taken from a woman in her late teens or twenties in good health. What was sequenced was PBMCs.

The DNA sequence is TGTGCCAGCAGTTCATTTGGACAGAGCTACAATGAGCAGTTCTTC. The encoded protein is CASSSFGQSYNEQFF. The chain is assembled from TRBV7-2 and TRBJ2-1; TRBD1 is a possible D gene, resting on 6 matching bases. A distance of 15 bases separates the germline ends of V and J, which lose 6 bases and 3 bases respectively. The CDR3 sequence holds 15 residues, the cysteine and phenylalanine included. Left in the record is the CDR3 DNA by itself, 45 bases read in frame from the first base. For CDR1 and CDR2, the germline V gene lists SGHTA and FQGNSA.